This is a list of T cell receptor beta chains from one sample in a study of Graves' ophthalmopathy and Graves' hyperthyroidism. From the multiplex PCR reads, TCRdb called clonotypes with MiXCR, one entry per CDR3 protein. The profile shows a few hundred thousand distinct CDR3 sequences, under 45% of them singletons. Sequenced sample: peripheral blood or thyroid tissue (not recorded which). The receptors derive from an adult man with Graves' hyperthyroidism. Both conserved end residues are part of each CDR3. The order of the fields is clone size, D gene, V gene, J gene, CDR3 protein, CDR3 DNA. A D gene is named only where the DNA matches it firmly. The listing skips clone size in some rows; elsewhere it reads once, few, many or a size class.

>many|.|TRBV29-1|TRBJ1-2
CSVEARRAGYTF
TGCAGCGTTGAAGCGCGCAGGGCCGGCTACACCTTC
>many|TRBD1|TRBV12-3/TRBV12-4|TRBJ1-4
CASTLGQATNEKLFF
TGTGCCAGCACCCTGGGACAGGCAACTAATGAAAAACTGTTTTTT
>many|.|TRBV27|TRBJ1-5
CASSPRDGQPQHF
TGTGCCAGCAGTCCCAGGGACGGCCAGCCCCAGCATTTT
>.|.|TRBV5-1|TRBJ1-1
CASSLDQGLGTEAFF
TGCGCCAGCAGCTTGGATCAGGGGTTGGGCACTGAAGCTTTCTTT
>.|.|TRBV10-3|TRBJ1-1
CAISDNGQNTEAFF
TGTGCCATCAGTGATAACGGCCAGAACACTGAAGCTTTCTTT
>many|.|TRBV12-3/TRBV12-4|TRBJ2-7
CASSSNNYEQYF
TGTGCCAGCAGTTCGAACAACTACGAGCAGTACTTC
>.|TRBD1|TRBV7-9|TRBJ1-1
CASSPPGQGAGVNTEAFF
TGTGCCAGCAGCCCTCCGGGACAGGGGGCAGGGGTGAACACTGAAGCTTTCTTT
>.|TRBD2|TRBV7-9|TRBJ2-1
CASSSSWLAGPTEQFF
TGTGCCAGCAGCTCATCCTGGCTAGCGGGGCCCACGGAGCAGTTCTTC
>.|.|TRBV2|TRBJ2-5
CASSESGGAQETQYF
TGTGCCAGCAGTGAAAGTGGGGGGGCCCAAGAGACCCAGTACTTC
>few|.|TRBV20-1|TRBJ2-3
CSAMIPVTDTQYF
TGCAGTGCTATGATACCAGTCACAGATACGCAGTATTTT
>.|.|TRBV2|TRBJ2-5
CASSPWTKGNEQYF
TGTGCCAGCAGCCCCTGGACCAAGGGCAATGAGCAGTACTTC
>.|.|TRBV4-1|TRBJ2-6
CASSQDARPPSGANVLTF
TGCGCCAGCAGCCAAGATGCCAGGCCCCCCTCTGGGGCCAACGTCCTGACTTTC
>few|.|TRBV7-9|TRBJ2-5
CASSEYPLEETQYF
TGTGCCAGCAGTGAATATCCGCTGGAGGAGACCCAGTACTTC
>many|.|TRBV6-5|TRBJ1-1
CASSRPGATNTEAFF
TGTGCCAGCAGTCGACCGGGGGCCACGAACACTGAAGCTTTCTTT
>.|TRBD1|TRBV24-1|TRBJ1-4
CATSEGTGGSWEKLFF
TGTGCCACCAGTGAAGGGACAGGGGGATCGTGGGAAAAACTGTTTTTT
>.|.|TRBV20-1|TRBJ2-2
CSANGPAGSCFF
.
>many|.|TRBV5-6|TRBJ1-1
CASSLWAGNTEAFF
TGTGCCAGCAGCTTGTGGGCAGGGAACACTGAAGCTTTCTTT
>.|.|TRBV10-3|TRBJ2-5
CASLGLTGTAEGKRETQYF
TGTGCCAGTCTGGGCCTAACCGGGACGGCGGAGGGTAAACGGGAGACCCAGTACTTC
>.|.|TRBV20-1|TRBJ2-5
CSASVPNQPQYF
TGCAGTGCTAGTGTCCCCAATCAGCCCCAGTACTTC
>few|.|TRBV6-5|TRBJ2-7
CASLLEQFYEQYF
TGTGCCAGCCTCTTGGAGCAGTTCTACGAGCAGTACTTC
>.|.|TRBV12-3/TRBV12-4|TRBJ1-4
CASSLAPAENEKLFF
TGTGCCAGCAGTTTAGCGCCGGCAGAGAATGAAAAACTGTTTTTT